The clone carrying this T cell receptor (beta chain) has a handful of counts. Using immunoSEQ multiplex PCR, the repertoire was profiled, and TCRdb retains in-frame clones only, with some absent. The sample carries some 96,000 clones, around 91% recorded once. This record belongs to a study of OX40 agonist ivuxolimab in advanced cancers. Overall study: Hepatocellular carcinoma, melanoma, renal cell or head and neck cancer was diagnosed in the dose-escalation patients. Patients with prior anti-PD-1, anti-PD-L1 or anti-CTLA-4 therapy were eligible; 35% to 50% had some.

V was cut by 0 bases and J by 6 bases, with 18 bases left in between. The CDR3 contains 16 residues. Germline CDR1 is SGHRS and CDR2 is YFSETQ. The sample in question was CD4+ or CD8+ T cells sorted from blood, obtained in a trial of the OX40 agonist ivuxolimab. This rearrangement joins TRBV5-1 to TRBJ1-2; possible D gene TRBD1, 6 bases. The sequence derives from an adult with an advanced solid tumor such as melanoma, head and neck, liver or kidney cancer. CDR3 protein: CASSLGGRLVPDGYTF. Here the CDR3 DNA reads TGCGCCAGCAGCTTGGGGGGGCGCTTAGTGCCAGATGGCTACACCTTC.